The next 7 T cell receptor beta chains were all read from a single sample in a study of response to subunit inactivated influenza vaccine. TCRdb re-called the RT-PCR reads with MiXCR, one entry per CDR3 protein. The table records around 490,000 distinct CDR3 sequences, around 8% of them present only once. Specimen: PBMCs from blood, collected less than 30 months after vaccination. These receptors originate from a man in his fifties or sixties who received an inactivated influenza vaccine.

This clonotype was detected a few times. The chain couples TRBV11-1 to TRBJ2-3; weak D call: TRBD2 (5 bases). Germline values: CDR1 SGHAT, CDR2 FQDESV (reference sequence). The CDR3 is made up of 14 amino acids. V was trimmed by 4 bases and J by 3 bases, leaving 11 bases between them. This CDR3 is CASSYGRGTDTQYF. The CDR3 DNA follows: TGTGCCAGCAGCTACGGACGGGGAACAGATACGCAGTATTTT. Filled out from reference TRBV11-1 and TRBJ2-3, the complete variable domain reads EAEVAQSPRYKITEKSQAVAFWCDPISGHATLYWYRQILGQGPELLVQFQDESVVDDSQLPKDRFSAERLKGVDSTLKIQPAELGDSAMYLCASSYGRGTDTQYFGPGTRLTVL.

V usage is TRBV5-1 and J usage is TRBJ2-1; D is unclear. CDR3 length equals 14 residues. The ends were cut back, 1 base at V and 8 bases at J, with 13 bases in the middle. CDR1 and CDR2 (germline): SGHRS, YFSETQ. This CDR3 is CASSLFMGSDEQFF. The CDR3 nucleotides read TGCGCCAGCAGCTTGTTCATGGGTTCGGATGAGCAGTTCTTC. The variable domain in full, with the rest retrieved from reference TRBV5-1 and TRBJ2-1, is KAGVTQTPRYLIKTRGQQVTLSCSPISGHRSVSWYQQTPGQGLQFLFEYFSETQRNKGNFPGRFSGRQFSNSRSEMNVSTLELGDSALYLCASSLFMGSDEQFFGPGTRLTVL.

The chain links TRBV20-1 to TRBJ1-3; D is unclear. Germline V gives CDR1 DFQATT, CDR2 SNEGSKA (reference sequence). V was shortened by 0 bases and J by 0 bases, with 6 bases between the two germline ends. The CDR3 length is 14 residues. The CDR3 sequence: CSARDPNSGNTIYF. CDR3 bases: TGCAGTGCTAGAGACCCCAACTCTGGAAACACCATATATTTT.

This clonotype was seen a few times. The CDR3 loop is CASSSGGTGGRSTEAFF. DNA for the CDR3: TGTGCCAGCAGTTCTGGCGGGACAGGGGGTAGGAGCACTGAAGCTTTCTTT. The chain joins TRBV12-3 or TRBV12-4 to TRBJ1-1, with 11 bases fitting TRBD1. The junction had 11 bases not matched to a gene; V was cut back by 4 bases and J by 4 bases. The CDR3 consists of 17 residues.

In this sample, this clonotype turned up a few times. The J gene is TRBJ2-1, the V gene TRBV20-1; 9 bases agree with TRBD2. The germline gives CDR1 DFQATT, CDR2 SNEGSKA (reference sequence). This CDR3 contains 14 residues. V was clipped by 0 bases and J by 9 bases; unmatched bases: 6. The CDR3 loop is CSARESGTSSEQFF. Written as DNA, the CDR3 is TGCAGTGCTAGAGAATCCGGGACTAGCAGTGAGCAGTTCTTC.

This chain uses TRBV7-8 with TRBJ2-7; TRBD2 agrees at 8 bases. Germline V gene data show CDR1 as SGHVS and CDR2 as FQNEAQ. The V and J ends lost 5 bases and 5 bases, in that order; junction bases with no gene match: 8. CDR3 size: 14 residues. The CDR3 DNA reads TGTGCCAGCAGCGGGCGGGGGGCTCGTAACGAGCAGTACTTC. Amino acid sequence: CASSGRGARNEQYF.

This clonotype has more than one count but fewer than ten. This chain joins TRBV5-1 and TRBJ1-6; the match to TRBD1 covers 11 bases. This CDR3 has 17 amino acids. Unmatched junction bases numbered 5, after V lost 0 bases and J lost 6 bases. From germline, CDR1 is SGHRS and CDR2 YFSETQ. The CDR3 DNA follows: TGCGCCAGCAGCTTGGCCGGGACAGGGGGTCGTAATTCACCCCTCCACTTT. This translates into CASSLAGTGGRNSPLHF.